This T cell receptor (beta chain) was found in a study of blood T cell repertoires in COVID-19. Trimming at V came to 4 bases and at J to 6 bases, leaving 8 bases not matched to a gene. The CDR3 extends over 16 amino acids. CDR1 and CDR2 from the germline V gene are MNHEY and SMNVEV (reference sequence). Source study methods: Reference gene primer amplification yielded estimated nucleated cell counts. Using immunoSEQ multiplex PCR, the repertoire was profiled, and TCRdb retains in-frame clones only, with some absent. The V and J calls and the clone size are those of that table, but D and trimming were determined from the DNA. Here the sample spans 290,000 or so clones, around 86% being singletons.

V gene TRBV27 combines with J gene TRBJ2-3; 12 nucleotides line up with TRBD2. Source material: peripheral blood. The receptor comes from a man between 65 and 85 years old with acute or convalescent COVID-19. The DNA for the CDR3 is TGTGCCAGCAGTTCATGGACTAGCGGGGACCAGGATACGCAGTATTTT. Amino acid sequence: CASSSWTSGDQDTQYF.